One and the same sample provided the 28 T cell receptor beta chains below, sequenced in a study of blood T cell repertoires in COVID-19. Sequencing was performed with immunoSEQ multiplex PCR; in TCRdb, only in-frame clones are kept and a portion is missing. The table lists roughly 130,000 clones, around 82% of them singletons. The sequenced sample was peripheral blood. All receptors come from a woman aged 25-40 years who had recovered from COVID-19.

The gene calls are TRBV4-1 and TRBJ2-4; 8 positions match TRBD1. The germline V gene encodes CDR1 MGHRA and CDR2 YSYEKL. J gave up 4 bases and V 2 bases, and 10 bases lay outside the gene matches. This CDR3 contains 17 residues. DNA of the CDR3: TGCGCCAGCAGCCAAAGTACCACAGGGGGTGGTAAAAACATTCAGTACTTC. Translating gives CASSQSTTGGGKNIQYF.

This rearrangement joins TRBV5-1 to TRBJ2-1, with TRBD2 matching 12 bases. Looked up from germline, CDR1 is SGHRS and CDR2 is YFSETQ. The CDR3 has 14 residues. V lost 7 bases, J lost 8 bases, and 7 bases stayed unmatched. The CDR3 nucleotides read TGCGCCAGCTCTAGCGGGAGGGCCGTCGATGAGCAGTTCTTC. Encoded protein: CASSSGRAVDEQFF.

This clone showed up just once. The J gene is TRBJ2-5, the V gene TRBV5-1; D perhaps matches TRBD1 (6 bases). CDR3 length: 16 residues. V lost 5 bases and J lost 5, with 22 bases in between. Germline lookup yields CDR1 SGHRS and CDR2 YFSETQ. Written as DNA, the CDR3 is TGCGCCAGCAGAGGATCAGGGGACCTTTCCTCGGAGACCCAGTACTTC. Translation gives CASRGSGDLSSETQYF.

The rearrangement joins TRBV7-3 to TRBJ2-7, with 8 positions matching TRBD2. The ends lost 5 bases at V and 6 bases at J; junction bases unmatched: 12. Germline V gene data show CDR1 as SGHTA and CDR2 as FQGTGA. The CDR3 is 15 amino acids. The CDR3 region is CASSRTPGLGSEQYF. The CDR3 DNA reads TGTGCCAGCAGCCGGACCCCGGGACTAGGTAGCGAGCAGTACTTC.

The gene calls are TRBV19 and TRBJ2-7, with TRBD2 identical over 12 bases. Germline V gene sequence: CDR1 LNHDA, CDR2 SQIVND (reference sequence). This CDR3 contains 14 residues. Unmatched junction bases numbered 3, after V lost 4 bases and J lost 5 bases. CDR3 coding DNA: TGTGCCAGTAGTAGGACTAGCGGGAAAGACGAGCAGTACTTC. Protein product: CASSRTSGKDEQYF.

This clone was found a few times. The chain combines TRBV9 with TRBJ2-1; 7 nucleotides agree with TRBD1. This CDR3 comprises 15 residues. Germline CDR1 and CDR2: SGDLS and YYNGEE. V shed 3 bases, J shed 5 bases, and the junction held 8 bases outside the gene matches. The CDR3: CASSAGDSENNEQFF. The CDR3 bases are TGTGCCAGCAGCGCCGGGGACAGCGAAAACAATGAGCAGTTCTTC.

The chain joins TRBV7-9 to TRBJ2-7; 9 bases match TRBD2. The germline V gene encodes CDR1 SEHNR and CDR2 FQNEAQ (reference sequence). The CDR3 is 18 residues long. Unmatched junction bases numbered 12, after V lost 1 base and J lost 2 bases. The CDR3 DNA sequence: TGTGCCAGCAGCTTAGTGGGTAGCGGGAGCCCCACCCCCTACGAGCAGTACTTC. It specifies CASSLVGSGSPTPYEQYF.

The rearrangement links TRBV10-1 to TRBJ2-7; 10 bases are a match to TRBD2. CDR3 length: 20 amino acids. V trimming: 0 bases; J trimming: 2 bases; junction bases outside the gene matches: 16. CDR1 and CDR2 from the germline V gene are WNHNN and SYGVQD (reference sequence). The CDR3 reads CASSESPVPVAGGLTYEQYF. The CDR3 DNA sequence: TGCGCCAGCAGTGAGTCGCCAGTCCCCGTAGCGGGAGGACTCACCTACGAGCAGTACTTC.

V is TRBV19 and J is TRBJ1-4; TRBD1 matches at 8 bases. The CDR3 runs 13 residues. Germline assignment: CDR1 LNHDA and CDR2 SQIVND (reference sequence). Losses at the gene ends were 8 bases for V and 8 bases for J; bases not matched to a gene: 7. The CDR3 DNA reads TGTGCCAGTGGTGGGACAGGCCGGGAAAAACTGTTTTTT. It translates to CASGGTGREKLFF.

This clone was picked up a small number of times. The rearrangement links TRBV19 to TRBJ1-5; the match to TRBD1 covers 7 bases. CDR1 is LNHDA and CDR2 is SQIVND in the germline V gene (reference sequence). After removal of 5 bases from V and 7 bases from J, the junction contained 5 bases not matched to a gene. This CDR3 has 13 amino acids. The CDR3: CASSSGGWQPQHF. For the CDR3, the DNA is TGTGCCAGTAGTTCAGGGGGTTGGCAGCCCCAGCATTTT.

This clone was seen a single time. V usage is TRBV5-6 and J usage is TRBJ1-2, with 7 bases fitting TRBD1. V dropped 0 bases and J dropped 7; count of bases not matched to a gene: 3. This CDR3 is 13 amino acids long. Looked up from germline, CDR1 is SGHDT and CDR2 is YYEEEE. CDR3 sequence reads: CASSLGTGAGYTF. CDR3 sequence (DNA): TGTGCCAGCAGCTTGGGGACAGGTGCTGGCTACACCTTC.

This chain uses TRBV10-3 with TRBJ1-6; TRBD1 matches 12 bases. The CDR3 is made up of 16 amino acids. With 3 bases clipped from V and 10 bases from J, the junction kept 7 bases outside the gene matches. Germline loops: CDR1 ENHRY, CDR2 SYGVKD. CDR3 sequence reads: CAISDPRDRGQSPLHF. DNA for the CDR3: TGTGCCATCAGTGACCCCCGGGACAGGGGGCAGTCACCCCTCCACTTT.

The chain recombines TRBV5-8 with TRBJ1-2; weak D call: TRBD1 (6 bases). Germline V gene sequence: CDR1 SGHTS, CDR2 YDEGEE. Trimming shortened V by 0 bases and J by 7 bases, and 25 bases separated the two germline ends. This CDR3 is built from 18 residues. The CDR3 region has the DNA TGTGCCAGCAGCTTGGTAGACAGGCACCCGTCGAGTGGAAGTGGCTACACCTTC. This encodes CASSLVDRHPSSGSGYTF.

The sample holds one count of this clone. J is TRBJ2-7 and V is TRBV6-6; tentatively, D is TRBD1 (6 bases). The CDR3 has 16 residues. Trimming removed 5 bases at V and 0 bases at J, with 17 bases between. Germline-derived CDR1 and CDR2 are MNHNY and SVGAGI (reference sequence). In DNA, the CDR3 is TGTGCCAGCAGTACGCCGCGCCAGGGGAGCTCCTACGAGCAGTACTTC. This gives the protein CASSTPRQGSSYEQYF.

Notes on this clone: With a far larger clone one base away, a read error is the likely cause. DNA of the CDR3: TGTGCCAGCAGACAGATGAACACTGAAGCTTTCTTT. Its translation: CASRQMNTEAFF. The chain combines TRBV2 with TRBJ1-1, with D unresolved. The V end lost 6 bases, the J end lost 0 bases, and 5 bases lay between the germline ends. The CDR3 has 12 amino acids. CDR1 is SNHLY and CDR2 is FYNNEI in the germline V gene.

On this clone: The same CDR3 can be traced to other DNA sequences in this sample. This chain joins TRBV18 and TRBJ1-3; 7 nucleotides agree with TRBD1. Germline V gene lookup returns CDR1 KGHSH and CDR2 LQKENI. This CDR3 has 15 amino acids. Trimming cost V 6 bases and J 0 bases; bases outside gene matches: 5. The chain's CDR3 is CASSLGQNSGNTIYF. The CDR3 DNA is TGTGCCAGCTCTCTGGGACAGAACTCTGGAAACACCATATATTTT.

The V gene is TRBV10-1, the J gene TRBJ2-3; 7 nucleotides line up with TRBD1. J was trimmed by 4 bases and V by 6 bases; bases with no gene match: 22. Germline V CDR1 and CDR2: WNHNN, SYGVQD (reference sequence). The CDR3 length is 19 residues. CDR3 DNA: TGCGCCAGCAGCGTTCCGGACAGGACTCGAAGGTTCGGGCCAGATACGCAGTATTTT. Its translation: CASSVPDRTRRFGPDTQYF.

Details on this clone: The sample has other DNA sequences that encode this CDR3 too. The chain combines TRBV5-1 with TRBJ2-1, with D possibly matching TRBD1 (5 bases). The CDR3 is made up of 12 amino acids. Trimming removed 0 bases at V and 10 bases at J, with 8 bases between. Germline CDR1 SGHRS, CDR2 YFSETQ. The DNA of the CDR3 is TGCGCCAGCAGCTTGGAGGCAGGGGAGCAGTTCTTC. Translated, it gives CASSLEAGEQFF.

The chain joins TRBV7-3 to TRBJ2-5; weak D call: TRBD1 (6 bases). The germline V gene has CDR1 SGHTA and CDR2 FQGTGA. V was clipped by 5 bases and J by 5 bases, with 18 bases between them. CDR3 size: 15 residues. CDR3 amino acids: CASSVSDRTGETQYF. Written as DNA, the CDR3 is TGTGCCAGCAGCGTCTCCGACAGGACTGGGGAGACCCAGTACTTC.

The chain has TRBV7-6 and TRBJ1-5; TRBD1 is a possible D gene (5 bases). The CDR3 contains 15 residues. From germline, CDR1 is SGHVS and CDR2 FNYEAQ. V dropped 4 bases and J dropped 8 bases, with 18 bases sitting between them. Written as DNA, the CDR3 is TGTGCCAGCAGCTATGGGACCGCCGGGGGAGAGCCCCAGCATTTT. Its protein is CASSYGTAGGEPQHF.

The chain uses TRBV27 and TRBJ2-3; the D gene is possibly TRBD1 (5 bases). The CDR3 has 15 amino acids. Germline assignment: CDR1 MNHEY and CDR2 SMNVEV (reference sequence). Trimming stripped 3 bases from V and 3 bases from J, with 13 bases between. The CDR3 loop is CASSLSNRITDTQYF. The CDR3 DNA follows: TGTGCCAGCAGTTTGTCGAACAGGATAACAGATACGCAGTATTTT.

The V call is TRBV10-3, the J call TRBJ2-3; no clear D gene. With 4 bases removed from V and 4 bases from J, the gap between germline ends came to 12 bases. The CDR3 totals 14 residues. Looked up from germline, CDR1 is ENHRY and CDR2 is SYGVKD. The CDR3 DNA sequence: TGTGCCATCAGTGCTAGAAATGACGCAGATACGCAGTATTTT. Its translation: CAISARNDADTQYF.

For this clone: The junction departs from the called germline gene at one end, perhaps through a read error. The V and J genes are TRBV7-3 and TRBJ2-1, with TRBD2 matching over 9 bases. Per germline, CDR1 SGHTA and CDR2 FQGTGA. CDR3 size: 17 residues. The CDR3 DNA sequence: TGTGCCAGCAGCTTATGGGTGGGACTAGCCTCCCACAATGAGCAGTTCTTC. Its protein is CASSLWVGLASHNEQFF.

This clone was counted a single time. CDR3 in amino acids: CASSPQDREKLSNQPQHF. CDR3 nucleotides: TGTGCCAGCAGCCCCCAAGACAGGGAGAAACTGAGCAATCAGCCCCAGCATTTT. The chain links TRBV7-2 to TRBJ1-5; TRBD1 agrees at 7 bases. Germline-derived CDR1 and CDR2 are SGHTA and FQGNSA. The CDR3 contains 18 residues. V lost 5 bases, J lost 1 base, and 14 bases stayed unmatched. The full variable domain, rest sourced from reference TRBV7-2 and TRBJ1-5, is GAGVSQSPSNKVTEKGKDVELRCDPISGHTALYWYRQSLGQGLEFLIYFQGNSAPDKSGLPSDRFSAERTGGSVSTLTIQRTQQEDSAVYLCASSPQDREKLSNQPQHFGDGTRLSIL.

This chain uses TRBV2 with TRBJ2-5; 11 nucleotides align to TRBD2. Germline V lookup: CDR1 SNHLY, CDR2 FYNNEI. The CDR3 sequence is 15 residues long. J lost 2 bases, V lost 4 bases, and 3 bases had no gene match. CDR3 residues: CASSGRLAGQETQYF. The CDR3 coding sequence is TGTGCCAGCAGTGGCCGACTAGCGGGGCAAGAGACCCAGTACTTC. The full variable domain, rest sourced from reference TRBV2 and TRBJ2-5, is EPEVTQTPSHQVTQMGQEVILRCVPISNHLYFYWYRQILGQKVEFLVSFYNNEISEKSEIFDDQFSVERPDGSNFTLKIRSTKLEDSAMYFCASSGRLAGQETQYFGPGTRLLVL.

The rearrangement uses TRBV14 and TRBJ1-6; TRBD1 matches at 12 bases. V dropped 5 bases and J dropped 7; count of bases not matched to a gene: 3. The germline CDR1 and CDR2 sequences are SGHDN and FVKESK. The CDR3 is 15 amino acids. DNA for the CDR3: TGTGCCAGCAGCGGGGGACAGGGGGCCAATTCACCCCTCCACTTT. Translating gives CASSGGQGANSPLHF. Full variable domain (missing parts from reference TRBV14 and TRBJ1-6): EAGVTQFPSHSVIEKGQTVTLRCDPISGHDNLYWYRRVMGKEIKFLLHFVKESKQDESGMPNNRFLAERTGGTYSTLKVQPAELEDSGVYFCASSGGQGANSPLHFGNGTRLTVT.

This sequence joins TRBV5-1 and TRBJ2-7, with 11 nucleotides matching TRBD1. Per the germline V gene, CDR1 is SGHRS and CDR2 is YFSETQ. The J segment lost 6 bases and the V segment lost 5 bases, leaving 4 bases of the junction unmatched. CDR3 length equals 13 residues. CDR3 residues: CASRSGTGGEQYF. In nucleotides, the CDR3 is TGCGCCAGCAGATCCGGGACAGGGGGCGAGCAGTACTTC.

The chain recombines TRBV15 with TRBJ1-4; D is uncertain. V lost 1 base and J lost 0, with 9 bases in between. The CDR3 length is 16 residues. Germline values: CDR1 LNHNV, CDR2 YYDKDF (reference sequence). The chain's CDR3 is CATSRVRRPTNEKLFF. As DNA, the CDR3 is TGTGCCACCAGCAGAGTGCGGCGACCAACTAATGAAAAACTGTTTTTT.